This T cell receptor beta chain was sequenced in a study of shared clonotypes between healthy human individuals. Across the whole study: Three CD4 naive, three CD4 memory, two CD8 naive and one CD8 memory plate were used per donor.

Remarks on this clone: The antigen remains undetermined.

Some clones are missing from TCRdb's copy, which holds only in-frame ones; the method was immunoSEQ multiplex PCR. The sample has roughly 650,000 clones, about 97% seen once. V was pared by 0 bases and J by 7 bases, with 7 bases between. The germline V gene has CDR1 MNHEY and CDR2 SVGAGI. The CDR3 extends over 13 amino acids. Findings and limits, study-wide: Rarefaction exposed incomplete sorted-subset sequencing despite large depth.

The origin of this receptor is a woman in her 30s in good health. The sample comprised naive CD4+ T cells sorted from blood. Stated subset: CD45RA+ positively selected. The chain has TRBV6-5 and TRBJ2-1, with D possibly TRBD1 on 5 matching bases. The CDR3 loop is CASSYSTENEQFF. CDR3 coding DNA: TGTGCCAGCAGTTACTCGACAGAAAATGAGCAGTTCTTC.